This TCR beta chain was documented in a study of naive and memory T cell subsets. Findings of the study overall: TCR transcript changes with activation or differentiation may affect this RNA method.

This clonotype was seen at least ten times. No antigen is known for it. Deletions cut 6 bases from V and 4 bases from J, with 25 bases between. The CDR3 runs 17 residues. CDR1 is DFQATT, CDR2 SNEGSKA, per germline (reference sequence). Four PCR rounds used nested alpha and beta constant region primers plus the SP2 primer. One entry per CDR3 protein, called by TCRdb with MiXCR from the 5' RACE reads. The sample shows some 60,000 distinct CDR3 sequences, about 7.1% of them seen only once. The library had UMIs added by 3' ligation of an oligonucleotide to TCR cDNA. RNA was extracted from 2.5 ml of whole blood of healthy adults. Input was 1 to 1000 ng of DNase-treated total RNA without cell sorting.

This clonotype was sampled from a female donor in good health. The chain uses TRBV20-1 and TRBJ1-3; TRBD1 might be the D (6 bases). The CDR3 reads CSANRRQVGGRGNTIYF. CDR3 coding DNA: TGCAGTGCCAACCGCCGACAGGTCGGCGGGAGGGGAAACACCATATATTTT.